This TCR beta chain was captured by sequencing in a study of Ad26.COV2.S vaccination and SARS-CoV-2 variants. Study overall: Ad26.COV2.S, an intramuscular injection, was given once or twice 56 days apart.

As for treatment: 15 to 20 received Ad26.COV2.S at low or high dose, single or two shots; a few received placebo; per-sample allocation not given. The samples were gathered on day 63 after the first injection of vaccine or placebo. The donor was a Boston adult aged 18-55 years. Ad26 vector vaccine expressed Wuhan-strain SARS-CoV-2 spike. V dropped 9 bases and J dropped 3 bases, with 9 bases sitting between them. The CDR3 is made up of 11 amino acids. Germline V gene lookup returns CDR1 MGHDK and CDR2 SYGVNS. Study conclusions and caveats: The placebo group had lower spike-specific TCR breadth than the vaccine recipients did.

Data came from immunoSEQ multiplex PCR; TCRdb stores just in-frame clones and leaves some out. The table records over 400,000 clones, roughly 90% of them present only once. A remark on this clone: Antigen: not known.

The chain combines TRBV25-1 with TRBJ2-7; D is unresolved. The receptor was derived from a person aged 18-65 years who received the Ad26.COV2.S COVID-19 vaccine or a placebo. The input for sequencing was peripheral blood, taken in a trial of Ad26.COV2.S vaccine versus placebo. Here the CDR3 reads CASAALYEQYF. The CDR3 bases are TGTGCCAGTGCTGCCCTCTACGAGCAGTACTTC.